This is a list of T cell receptor beta chains from one sample in a study of blood T cell repertoires in COVID-19. Assay used: immunoSEQ multiplex PCR; TCRdb lists only in-frame clones, some missing. This table has under 400,000 clones, 90% appearing once. Input material: peripheral blood. The source is a woman under 40 with COVID-19, enrolled during active disease. CDR3s leave out the opening cysteine and the closing phenylalanine or tryptophan. The order of the fields is V gene, clone size, CDR3 length, D gene, CDR3 protein. A D gene is named only where the DNA matches it firmly. Some rows have no size entry. The others give once, few or many, or a class for an expanded clone.

TRBV5-1 . 11 . ASSVTGNTEAF
TRBV5-5 . 15 TRBD2 ASSLRSSGRAANEQF
TRBV27 . 14 TRBD1 ASSLGTDDLNTEAF
TRBV5-1 . 12 . ASSLVRNTGELF
TRBV18 once 14 TRBD1 ASSPIQGISGNTIY
TRBV19 . 14 . ASSIDLRAGLYEQY
TRBV6-4 . 12 TRBD1 ASSTGGGNQPQH
TRBV28 . 15 . ASIAQDEQTGFYGYT
TRBV19 . 12 . ASSIISEGTEAF
TRBV27 . 9 TRBD1 ATRQGDGYT
TRBV7-3 . 14 TRBD2 ASSPSGRTPGGELF
TRBV19 . 10 . ASSRVGYGYT
TRBV19 . 11 . ASSIGAVSEQY
TRBV19 . 13 . ASRPDNLAKNIQY
TRBV14 . 13 . ASSQDTGSAYEQY
TRBV5-4 . 14 TRBD2 ASSLGGGRLTDTQY
TRBV19 . 13 TRBD2 ASSITSGRYNEQF
TRBV5-4 . 14 TRBD2 ASSAMTSGPSYEQY
TRBV28 once 13 TRBD1 ASSLATGGAGEQY
TRBV6-4 . 10 . ASSDVFGGYT
TRBV5-1 . 12 . ASSLAAANSPLH
TRBV7-2 . 15 TRBD1 ASSTAGTAAYNSPLH
TRBV29-1 few 13 TRBD2 SVGAPGGPGDTQY
TRBV2 . 11 . ASRAGMSSPLH
TRBV28 . 14 . ASSLYRVESTDTQY
TRBV6-2/TRBV6-3 . 11 . ASSTGTYPEAF
TRBV19 . 13 TRBD1 ASSIGGGVGEKLF
TRBV5-1 . 11 . ASSLGHGYEQY
TRBV2 . 14 TRBD2 ASSEVGTSGYNEQF
TRBV5-4 . 13 . ASSLSGRGDTEAF
TRBV5-1 . 12 . ASSWEQASYEQY